The rows below give T cell receptor beta chains drawn from one sample of a study of cytomegalovirus exposure and HLA in healthy donors. TCRdb's table, derived via immunoSEQ multiplex PCR, lists solely in-frame clones and lacks some. Listed are some 130,000 clones; roughly 2% falls within the top ten. The sample consisted of PBMCs. The origin of the receptors is a woman aged 60-75 years in good health and CMV-seronegative. Each CDR3 is given without its conserved first and last residue. A D gene is named only where the DNA matches it firmly.

D	V	J	CDR3
.	TRBV30	TRBJ1-3	AFSGTSGNTIY
TRBD1	TRBV28	TRBJ1-2	ASSLQQGLEDGYT
.	TRBV6-1	TRBJ1-5	ASSEERGQPQH
.	TRBV27	TRBJ1-2	ASSPGGLEAQMGGYT
TRBD1	TRBV27	TRBJ2-2	ASRRTGLGTGELF
.	TRBV5-1	TRBJ2-6	ASSLNVPAGANVLT
.	TRBV10-1	TRBJ1-4	ASSQNGLTNEKLF
.	TRBV29-1	TRBJ2-7	SVVDWSGHEQY
TRBD2	TRBV18	TRBJ2-7	ASSPASGGYEQY
TRBD1	TRBV5-1	TRBJ2-2	ASRFTGGTGELF
.	TRBV27	TRBJ2-1	ASSLSPGVPQF
.	TRBV11-2	TRBJ2-7	ASSLVRGSYEQY
.	TRBV19	TRBJ2-3	ASKNRDTDTQY
TRBD2	TRBV13	TRBJ2-3	ASSLVASGSTGTQY
TRBD1	TRBV28	TRBJ2-3	ASISGQADTQY
.	TRBV6-5	TRBJ1-6	ASSYTTGSNSPLH
TRBD1	TRBV7-8	TRBJ1-1	ASSLEGAKLRTEAF
.	TRBV2	TRBJ1-6	ASSEQGLTSPLH
.	TRBV7-9	TRBJ1-3	ASSLVRTVISGNTIY
TRBD1	TRBV7-9	TRBJ1-2	ASSFLRAQGAGYT
TRBD1	TRBV4-2	.	ASSAYRGLEDEQY
TRBD2	TRBV27	TRBJ2-1	ASSFLVASGNEQF
TRBD2	TRBV7-3	TRBJ2-2	ASSPVRLAGANTGELF
.	TRBV28	TRBJ2-7	ASSLTGYEQY
TRBD1	TRBV28	TRBJ2-7	ASSGTGGNSYEQY